Following are 16 T cell receptor beta chains from one sample sequenced in a study of T cell changes during pregnancy in multiple sclerosis (dated by TCRdb to about 2019). Library prep was done by the immunoSEQ multiplex PCR assay. TCRdb obtained this table from immuneACCESS and retained in-frame rearrangements with V and J assigned. These tables miss some clones; where compared with another copy, unresolved V genes account for less than half of the shortfall, and the remainder is unexplained. For this sample the table gives about 92,000 clones, of which 85% to 95% were detected only once. Clones ranked in the top ten supply 3.5% to 4.5% of the sample. The source was peripheral blood, collected in the first trimester of pregnancy. These receptors all stem from a female donor with multiple sclerosis, enrolled in a pregnancy study.

The chain recombines TRBV9 with TRBJ2-3; 7 nucleotides align to TRBD1. CDR1 SGDLS and CDR2 YYNGEE come from the germline V gene. The CDR3 sequence is 13 residues long. Trimming cost V 4 bases and J 6 bases; bases outside gene matches: 5. CDR3 nucleotides: TGTGCCAGCAGCCCAAGACAGGGCGATACGCAGTATTTT. Residues: CASSPRQGDTQYF.

The gene calls are TRBV10-2 and TRBJ1-2; the D is unclear. V was shortened by 0 bases and J by 3 bases, with 5 bases between the two germline ends. Germline V gene data show CDR1 as WSHSY and CDR2 as SAAADI. The CDR3 is made up of 13 amino acids. CDR3 in DNA: TGCGCCAGCAGTGAGTCGGCAGACTATGGCTACACCTTC. Amino acids: CASSESADYGYTF.

The chain employs TRBV14 and TRBJ2-1, with 7 bases aligning to TRBD1. CDR3 length equals 14 residues. The ends lost 4 bases at V and 4 bases at J; junction bases unmatched: 4. Germline V CDR1 and CDR2: SGHDN, FVKESK. The CDR3 reads CASSPYRGYNEQFF. DNA of the CDR3: TGTGCCAGCAGCCCATACAGGGGTTACAATGAGCAGTTCTTC.

V usage is TRBV7-6 and J usage is TRBJ2-3; 10 bases are shared with TRBD2. The CDR3 consists of 17 residues. V lost 5 bases and J lost 5; bases outside the gene matches: 13. CDR1 is SGHVS and CDR2 is FNYEAQ in the germline V gene. In DNA form, the CDR3 reads TGTGCCAGCAGCAACGAGCTGGGAGCGGGGGGGGTAGATACGCAGTATTTT. Translated, it gives CASSNELGAGGVDTQYF.

Here the CDR3 reads CASSPTGFGNQPQHF. For the CDR3, the DNA is TGTGCCAGCAGCCCAACAGGGTTTGGCAATCAGCCCCAGCATTTT. This chain links TRBV9 with TRBJ1-5; D may be TRBD1 (6 bases). The CDR3 length is 15 residues. CDR1 is SGDLS and CDR2 is YYNGEE in the germline V gene. The V gene lost 4 bases and the J gene lost 2 bases, with 13 bases spanning the gap.

The V and J genes are TRBV27 and TRBJ2-5; 12 nucleotides agree with TRBD2. Looked up from germline, CDR1 is MNHEY and CDR2 is SMNVEV (reference sequence). V trimming: 10 bases; J trimming: 5 bases; junction bases outside the gene matches: 11. This CDR3 region has 15 residues. CDR3 region: CATQKLAGGRETQYF. CDR3 in DNA: TGTGCCACCCAAAAGCTAGCGGGGGGGCGGGAGACCCAGTACTTC.

V usage is TRBV4-1 and J usage is TRBJ2-6, with 12 bases lining up with TRBD2. CDR1 and CDR2 (germline): MGHRA, YSYEKL. V dropped 1 base and J dropped 0; count of bases not matched to a gene: 4. The CDR3 sequence is 19 residues long. CDR3 nucleotide sequence: TGCGCCAGCAGCCAAGGACTACTAGCGGGGGGCTCTGGGGCCAACGTCCTGACTTTC. Encoded protein: CASSQGLLAGGSGANVLTF.

This sequence joins TRBV4-2 and TRBJ2-7; 13 bases line up with TRBD2. V was clipped by 1 base and J by 4 bases; unmatched bases: 4. This CDR3 spans 16 amino acids. CDR1 and CDR2 from the germline V gene are LGHNA and YNFKEQ. DNA of the CDR3: TGTGCCAGCAGCCAAGGGACTAGCGGGGGATTATACGAGCAGTACTTC. It translates to CASSQGTSGGLYEQYF.

Turning to this clone: An end of the junction does not agree with germline; a read error may underlie this. The rearrangement uses TRBV29-1 and TRBJ2-4; 8 bases align to TRBD1. Germline V gene lookup returns CDR1 SQVTM and CDR2 ANQGSEA. The CDR3 sequence is 12 residues long. CDR3 in amino acids: CSVEDPRQGLAF. DNA for the CDR3: TGCAGCGTTGAAGACCCTAGACAGGGGTTGGCGTTC.

The chain combines TRBV6-1 with TRBJ1-1; D gene uncertain. This CDR3 spans 13 amino acids. Germline CDR1 reads MNHNS; CDR2 reads SASEGT. Trimming removed 6 bases at V and 5 bases at J, with 13 bases between. This CDR3 is CASSEIYRTEAFF. The DNA of the CDR3 is TGTGCCAGCAGCGAGATTTACCGGACTGAAGCTTTCTTT.

The rearrangement joins TRBV5-1 to TRBJ1-4; 7 nucleotides align to TRBD1. This CDR3 has 16 residues. Germline V lookup: CDR1 SGHRS, CDR2 YFSETQ. The junction had 12 bases not matched to a gene; V was cut back by 3 bases and J by 7 bases. The CDR3 region has the DNA TGCGCCAGCAGCTCGACAGGGCCCCAGGGGGGTGAAAAACTGTTTTTT. Its translation is CASSSTGPQGGEKLFF.

The chain joins TRBV30 to TRBJ1-2; 8 positions agree with TRBD1. Trimming took 5 bases from V and 4 from J; bases not matched to a gene: 12. Per germline, CDR1 GTSNPN and CDR2 SVGIG (reference sequence). CDR3 length equals 15 residues. CDR3 sequence reads: CAWGQGRGRSYGYTF. The CDR3 DNA sequence: TGTGCCTGGGGACAGGGCAGAGGACGAAGCTATGGCTACACCTTC.

This sequence joins TRBV6-1 and TRBJ2-1; 9 nucleotides line up with TRBD1. Trimming cost V 7 bases and J 3 bases; bases outside gene matches: 4. Looked up from germline, CDR1 is MNHNS and CDR2 is SASEGT. This CDR3 spans 14 amino acids. CDR3 DNA sequence: TGTGCCAGCACCCGGGACAGGGACTACAATGAGCAGTTCTTC. This codes for CASTRDRDYNEQFF.

This clone was picked up one time. This sequence joins TRBV6-5 and TRBJ1-6; D possibly corresponds to TRBD1 (6 bases). The germline CDR1 and CDR2 sequences are MNHEY and SVGAGI. Deletions cut 2 bases from V and 10 bases from J, with 15 bases between. The CDR3 consists of 15 residues. The CDR3 reads CASSYKRQANSPLHF. Here the CDR3 DNA reads TGTGCCAGCAGTTACAAGCGACAGGCTAACTCACCCCTCCACTTT.

This sequence joins TRBV9 and TRBJ1-2, with TRBD1 identical over 10 bases. V trimming: 5 bases; J trimming: 8 bases; junction bases outside the gene matches: 18. This CDR3 has 17 amino acids. CDR1 and CDR2 from the germline V gene are SGDLS and YYNGEE. In DNA, the CDR3 is TGTGCCAGCAGACCTCGGACAGGGGGGCTGAGGTCTTTAGGCTACACCTTC. Translated, it gives CASRPRTGGLRSLGYTF.

The V gene is TRBV4-1, the J gene TRBJ1-1, with a tentative D call TRBD1 (5 bases). The CDR3 extends over 15 amino acids. Trimming left V 5 bases short and J 0 bases short, with 13 bases between. Per germline, CDR1 MGHRA and CDR2 YSYEKL. CDR3 amino acids: CASSSRSGVNTEAFF. Here the CDR3 DNA reads TGCGCCAGCAGCTCCCGCTCGGGGGTGAACACTGAAGCTTTCTTT.